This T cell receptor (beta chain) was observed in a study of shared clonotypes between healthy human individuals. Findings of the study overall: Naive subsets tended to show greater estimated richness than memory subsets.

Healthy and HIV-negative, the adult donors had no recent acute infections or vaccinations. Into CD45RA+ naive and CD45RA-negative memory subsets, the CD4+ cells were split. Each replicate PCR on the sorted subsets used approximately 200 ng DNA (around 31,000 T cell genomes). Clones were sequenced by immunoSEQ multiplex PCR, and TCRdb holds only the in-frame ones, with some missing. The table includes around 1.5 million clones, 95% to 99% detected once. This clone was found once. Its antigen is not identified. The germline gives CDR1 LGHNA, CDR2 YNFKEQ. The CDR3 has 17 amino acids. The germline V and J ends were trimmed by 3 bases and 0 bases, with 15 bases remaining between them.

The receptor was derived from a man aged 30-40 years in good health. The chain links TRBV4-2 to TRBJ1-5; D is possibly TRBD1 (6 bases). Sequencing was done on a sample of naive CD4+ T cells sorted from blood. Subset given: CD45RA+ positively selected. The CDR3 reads CASSHTGSAYSNQPQHF. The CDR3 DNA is TGTGCCAGCAGCCATACAGGGTCCGCCTATAGCAATCAGCCCCAGCATTTT.